This is a list of T cell receptor beta chains from one sample in a study of T-cell reconstitution after alpha-beta-depleted transplantation in children. TCRdb ran MiXCR on the PCR reads and lists one entry per CDR3 protein. This table has about 600,000 distinct CDR3 sequences, 20% to 25% appearing once. The source was PBMCs, mostly from graft donor cells, collected 360 days after TCRalphabeta/CD19-depleted stem cell transplant. The receptors shown here come from a boy under three years old who had a stem cell transplant for acute myeloid leukemia, so the T cells may come from the graft donor. Both conserved end residues are part of each CDR3. D genes are given only for firm matches. Clone size is not always given. Where it is, it says once, few, many or a class for expanded clones.

TGTGCCAGCAGTTACTTCATGGGCTTGAGTGAAAAACTGTTTTTT	CASSYFMGLSEKLFF	TRBJ1-4	NA	TRBV6-5	few
TGTGCCAGCAGGCGGACTAGCGGATACTCCTACAATGAGCAGTTCTTC	CASRRTSGYSYNEQFF	TRBJ2-1	TRBD2	TRBV6-1	few
TGTGCCAGCAGGGCGGGGGAGAACTTGTACACTGAAGCTTTCTTT	CASRAGENLYTEAFF	TRBJ1-1	NA	TRBV9	many
TGCAGTGCTAGCCACCCCCGGGGGGTCCCTACAGTTGACTCTAGTGAGCAGTTCTTC	CSASHPRGVPTVDSSEQFF	TRBJ2-1	TRBD2	TRBV20-1	few
TGTGCCAGCAGTTTAACATTCTCTGGAAACACCATATATTTT	CASSLTFSGNTIYF	TRBJ1-3	NA	TRBV28	NA
TGCAGTGCTAGAGCCGACCTAGATGGACTAGCGGGGGAGACCCAGTACTTC	CSARADLDGLAGETQYF	TRBJ2-5	TRBD2	TRBV20-1	NA
TGTGCCAGCAGGGTTCAAGAGACCCAGTACTTC	CASRVQETQYF	TRBJ2-5	NA	TRBV2	NA
TGCGCCAGCAGCCATGATAGCGGGGGCACAGATACGCAGTATTTT	CASSHDSGGTDTQYF	TRBJ2-3	TRBD2	TRBV4-3	NA
TGCAGTGCTTTCCGGGGGACAGGGAATCAGCCCCAGCATTTT	CSAFRGTGNQPQHF	TRBJ1-5	TRBD1	TRBV20-1	few
TGTGCCACCAGTGACAACAGGGGGTGGACCCAGTACTTC	CATSDNRGWTQYF	TRBJ2-5	TRBD1	TRBV24-1	few
TGTGCCAGCAGCTCTCCCACGAGCTCCTACAATGAGCAGTTCTTC	CASSSPTSSYNEQFF	TRBJ2-1	NA	TRBV7-9	many
TGTGCCAGCAGCTCCGTCCAGGCGGGGGGGCTAGAGACCCAGTACTTC	CASSSVQAGGLETQYF	TRBJ2-5	TRBD2	TRBV7-3	few
TGTGCCAGCCGTGGGGGGGCGAGTGAGCAGTTCTTC	CASRGGASEQFF	TRBJ2-1	NA	TRBV6-6	NA
TGTGCCAGCAGTTTCATAAGAGGGTACCAAGAGACCCAGTACTTC	CASSFIRGYQETQYF	TRBJ2-5	NA	TRBV7-2	many
TGTGCCAGCAGTCCCACTGGGGGAGAAGCGGCGTGGACCGGGGAGCTGTTTTTT	CASSPTGGEAAWTGELFF	TRBJ2-2	NA	TRBV12-3/TRBV12-4	few
TGCAGTCCACTAACAGGCTCCACAGATACGCAGTATTTT	CSPLTGSTDTQYF	TRBJ2-3	NA	TRBV20-1	once
TGTGCCAGCACCACCGGGGATACGCAGTATTTT	CASTTGDTQYF	TRBJ2-3	NA	TRBV12-3/TRBV12-4	many
TGCAGTGCTTCGGACCGGGGGAATGAGCAGTTCTTC	CSASDRGNEQFF	TRBJ2-1	NA	TRBV20-1	NA
TGCAGTTCTTGGGGCCGGGACCTGTCCTCCCGCGGCTCCTACAATGAGCAGTTCTTC	CSSWGRDLSSRGSYNEQFF	TRBJ2-1	NA	TRBV20-1	NA
TGTGCCAGCAATCGAATATGGGGGGCAGGAGATACGCAGTATTTT	CASNRIWGAGDTQYF	TRBJ2-3	NA	TRBV28	NA
TGTGCCAGCAGCCAAGGCGCTGGCTACACCTTC	CASSQGAGYTF	TRBJ1-2	NA	TRBV6-5	few
TGTGCCAGCAGTTTTTCTAGCGGTGGCACAGATACGCAGTATTTT	CASSFSSGGTDTQYF	TRBJ2-3	TRBD2	TRBV28	many
TGTGCCAGCAGTGAATTCTTCGTCCCCTACGAGCAGTACTTC	CASSEFFVPYEQYF	TRBJ2-7	NA	TRBV25-1	NA
TGCAGTGCTAGCCGACCCCGGGACACTGAAGCTTTCTTT	CSASRPRDTEAFF	TRBJ1-1	NA	TRBV20-1	NA
TGCAGCGTTGAGGAGGGTGCAGATACGCAGTATTTT	CSVEEGADTQYF	TRBJ2-3	NA	TRBV29-1	many
TGTGCCAGCAGCTTAGCGCAAGCAGGGGTCAATGAGCAGTTCTTC	CASSLAQAGVNEQFF	TRBJ2-1	NA	TRBV7-6	few
TGTGCCAGCAGCTTAGCCACCGCCGGGGCAAACAATGAGCAGTTCTTC	CASSLATAGANNEQFF	TRBJ2-1	NA	TRBV7-6	many
TGTGCCAGCAGCTTAGGCAGCAGTGCTTCCTTTCAAGAGACCCAGTACTTC	CASSLGSSASFQETQYF	TRBJ2-5	NA	TRBV7-2	NA